A selection of T cell receptor beta chains follows, all from one sample in a study of T-cell memory formation after mild COVID-19. TCRdb recomputed calls from the 5' RACE reads with MiXCR, one row per CDR3 protein. This repertoire shows 540,000 or so distinct CDR3 sequences, 20% found once; its top ten account for under 15%. Input material: PBMCs or a T cell subset sorted from them (not recorded which). These receptors all come from an adult woman who had mild COVID-19 (a few samples of this study predate the infection). Cell type and time point are not known. CDR3s include the opening cysteine and the closing phenylalanine or tryptophan. A D gene is named only where the DNA matches it firmly. Only some rows state a clone size, as once, few, many or a class for expanded clones.

V gene: TRBV5-1
D gene: .
clone size: .
J gene: TRBJ2-3
CDR3 length: 14
CDR3 DNA: TGCGCCGTTTCACCAGGAGGAGGCACAGATACGCAGTATTTT
CDR3 protein: CAVSPGGGTDTQYF

V gene: TRBV7-2
D gene: TRBD2
clone size: .
J gene: TRBJ2-1
CDR3 length: 17
CDR3 DNA: TGTGCCAGCAGCCATTTAGCGGGCCCGAGCTCCTACAATGAGCAGTTCTTC
CDR3 protein: CASSHLAGPSSYNEQFF

V gene: TRBV6-2/TRBV6-3
D gene: TRBD2
clone size: .
J gene: TRBJ2-7
CDR3 length: 14
CDR3 DNA: TGTGCCAGCACCTACGGACTAGTGTTCTACGAGCAGTACTTC
CDR3 protein: CASTYGLVFYEQYF

V gene: TRBV12-5
D gene: TRBD2
clone size: .
J gene: TRBJ2-1
CDR3 length: 16
CDR3 DNA: TGTGCTAGTGGTCGGACTAGCGGGGGTTCCTACAATGAGCAGTTCTTC
CDR3 protein: CASGRTSGGSYNEQFF

V gene: TRBV20-1
D gene: TRBD1
clone size: few
J gene: TRBJ2-4
CDR3 length: 14
CDR3 DNA: TGCAGTGCTCCTGCTGACAGGGGTGGGAACATTCAGTACTTC
CDR3 protein: CSAPADRGGNIQYF

V gene: TRBV10-3
D gene: TRBD2
clone size: few
J gene: TRBJ2-4
CDR3 length: 17
CDR3 DNA: TGTGCCATCAGTGAGTCGTTAGCGGGAGCGGCCAAAAACATTCAGTACTTC
CDR3 protein: CAISESLAGAAKNIQYF

V gene: TRBV7-6
D gene: .
clone size: .
J gene: TRBJ2-7
CDR3 length: 13
CDR3 DNA: TGTGCCAGCAGCTTTAATACAGTGTCCGAGCAGTACTTC
CDR3 protein: CASSFNTVSEQYF

V gene: TRBV12-3/TRBV12-4
D gene: TRBD2
clone size: .
J gene: TRBJ2-1
CDR3 length: 16
CDR3 DNA: TGTGCCAGCAGTTTCCTCGCGGGGGGGCCTTACAATGAGCAGTTCTTC
CDR3 protein: CASSFLAGGPYNEQFF

V gene: TRBV7-9
D gene: TRBD1
clone size: .
J gene: TRBJ1-2
CDR3 length: 17
CDR3 DNA: TGTGCCAGCAGCTTAGTTGGGACAGCGATACCTAACTATGGCTACACCTTC
CDR3 protein: CASSLVGTAIPNYGYTF

V gene: TRBV20-1
D gene: TRBD2
clone size: .
J gene: TRBJ2-1
CDR3 length: 18
CDR3 DNA: TGCAGTGCTAGGTCACCTGGACTAGCGGGGAGCTCCTACAATGAGCAGTTCTTC
CDR3 protein: CSARSPGLAGSSYNEQFF

V gene: TRBV5-1
D gene: TRBD2
clone size: once
J gene: TRBJ2-6
CDR3 length: 18
CDR3 DNA: TGCGCCAGCAGCTTAGGTAGCGGGAGACTTCTTGGGGCCAACGTCCTGACTTTC
CDR3 protein: CASSLGSGRLLGANVLTF

V gene: TRBV19
D gene: TRBD2
clone size: .
J gene: TRBJ2-1
CDR3 length: 14
CDR3 DNA: TGTGCCTGTACCGGGGGGAGAGCCTACAATGAGCAGTTCTTC
CDR3 protein: CACTGGRAYNEQFF

V gene: TRBV4-1
D gene: .
clone size: few
J gene: TRBJ1-3
CDR3 length: 15
CDR3 DNA: TGCGCCAGCAGCCTCTCGGGGGCAAGTGGAAACACCATATATTTT
CDR3 protein: CASSLSGASGNTIYF

V gene: TRBV19
D gene: .
clone size: .
J gene: TRBJ2-3
CDR3 length: 13
CDR3 DNA: TGTGCCAGTACCCCAACAGGGACAGATACGCAGTATTTT
CDR3 protein: CASTPTGTDTQYF

V gene: TRBV15
D gene: TRBD2
clone size: .
J gene: TRBJ2-1
CDR3 length: 16
CDR3 DNA: TGTGCCACCAGCAGGGGACTAGCGGGAGGGCCGGATGAGCAGTTCTTC
CDR3 protein: CATSRGLAGGPDEQFF

V gene: TRBV7-3
D gene: TRBD2
clone size: .
J gene: TRBJ2-1
CDR3 length: 14
CDR3 DNA: TGTGCCAGCAGTAGAGGGACTAGTTTCAATGAGCAGTTCTTC
CDR3 protein: CASSRGTSFNEQFF

V gene: TRBV7-9
D gene: .
clone size: .
J gene: TRBJ1-1
CDR3 length: 16
CDR3 DNA: TGTGCCAGCAGCTTAGCGTTCGGAGGGGTGACGGCTGAAGCTTTCTTT
CDR3 protein: CASSLAFGGVTAEAFF

V gene: TRBV7-9
D gene: .
clone size: .
J gene: TRBJ2-7
CDR3 length: 15
CDR3 DNA: TGTGCCAGCACCCCCGGGTGGGGGGCATCCTACGAGCAGTACTTC
CDR3 protein: CASTPGWGASYEQYF

V gene: TRBV5-1
D gene: .
clone size: .
J gene: TRBJ1-1
CDR3 length: 15
CDR3 DNA: TGCGCCAGCAGCTTGGTAGGGCAGGAGAACACTGAAGCTTTCTTT
CDR3 protein: CASSLVGQENTEAFF

V gene: TRBV7-8
D gene: .
clone size: few
J gene: TRBJ1-3
CDR3 length: 15
CDR3 DNA: TGTGCCAGCAGCTTAGGGGGGGGTACTGGAAACACCATATATTTT
CDR3 protein: CASSLGGGTGNTIYF

V gene: TRBV4-2
D gene: .
clone size: few
J gene: TRBJ1-4
CDR3 length: 15
CDR3 DNA: TGTGCCAGCAGCCAAGATGACACCCCTGGTGAAAAACTGTTTTTT
CDR3 protein: CASSQDDTPGEKLFF

V gene: TRBV7-8
D gene: .
clone size: few
J gene: TRBJ2-3
CDR3 length: 16
CDR3 DNA: TGTGCCAGCAGCCCCAGGGGAGACCCACTCACAGATACGCAGTATTTT
CDR3 protein: CASSPRGDPLTDTQYF

V gene: TRBV5-6
D gene: TRBD2
clone size: .
J gene: TRBJ2-3
CDR3 length: 19
CDR3 DNA: TGTGCCAGCAGCTCCCTCCCCCGTGGGCTAGCGGGGCTCACAGATACGCAGTATTTT
CDR3 protein: CASSSLPRGLAGLTDTQYF

V gene: TRBV7-2
D gene: .
clone size: .
J gene: TRBJ1-6
CDR3 length: 14
CDR3 DNA: TGTGCCAGCAGCCTAGACACGGCTAATTCACCCCTCCACTTT
CDR3 protein: CASSLDTANSPLHF

V gene: TRBV9
D gene: .
clone size: .
J gene: TRBJ1-1
CDR3 length: 15
CDR3 DNA: TGTGCCAGCAGCCCCGGGTCTGGGGCGAACACTGAAGCTTTCTTT
CDR3 protein: CASSPGSGANTEAFF

V gene: TRBV4-1
D gene: TRBD2
clone size: few
J gene: TRBJ2-3
CDR3 length: 18
CDR3 DNA: TGCGCCAGCAGCTCAGCGGGGGGGATAATGGGCCGCCCAGATACGCAGTATTTT
CDR3 protein: CASSSAGGIMGRPDTQYF

V gene: TRBV29-1
D gene: .
clone size: .
J gene: TRBJ1-1
CDR3 length: 14
CDR3 DNA: TGCAGCGTCAGAATGGGAAGGAAGAGCACTGAAGCTTTCTTT
CDR3 protein: CSVRMGRKSTEAFF